These T cell receptor beta chains were read from a single sample in a study of cytomegalovirus exposure and HLA in healthy donors. Only in-frame clones appear in the TCRdb table, and some are missing; sequencing was by immunoSEQ multiplex PCR. Of roughly 100,000 clones listed, about four fifths are singletons. Material for sequencing was PBMCs. The receptors shown here come from a female donor in good health and CMV-seropositive. Each CDR3 is given with its conserved first and last residue. A D gene is named only where the DNA matches it firmly. Size tells how often a clone was seen (once, few, many) or the class of an expanded clone, and some rows leave it out.

>TRBJ1-2|TRBV2|once|.
TGTGCCAGCAGCGGAGGGGTTAACTATGGCTACACCTTC
CASSGGVNYGYTF
>TRBJ2-1|TRBV19|.|TRBD2
TGTGCCAGTAGTATTTTAGCGGGGGGGGCCGACAATGAGCAGTTCTTC
CASSILAGGADNEQFF
>TRBJ1-1|TRBV19|.|.
TGTGCCAGTAGTCAGGGGCGGAGCACTGAAGCTTTCTTT
CASSQGRSTEAFF
>TRBJ1-2|TRBV5-5|few|.
TGTGCCAGCAGCTTGGGCCGGGGGAACTATGGCTACACCTTC
CASSLGRGNYGYTF
>TRBJ2-6|TRBV29-1|.|TRBD1
TGCAGCGTGCGGACAGGGGGCATGGGGGCCAACGTCCTGACTTTC
CSVRTGGMGANVLTF
>TRBJ2-5|TRBV6-1|.|.
TGTGCCAGCAGTGATGACAGGAGGGAGACCCAGTACTTC
CASSDDRRETQYF
>TRBJ2-2|TRBV6-6|.|TRBD1
TGTGCCAGCCTAGGACAGGGGGCGTTCGGGGAGCTGTTTTTT
CASLGQGAFGELFF
>TRBJ1-6|TRBV5-1|.|TRBD1
TGCGCCAGCAGCTCCGGACAGGGGGATTCACCCCTCCACTTT
CASSSGQGDSPLHF
>TRBJ2-3|TRBV7-2|.|TRBD2
TGTGCCAGCACCCAGGGACTAGCGGTCACAGATACGCAGTATTTT
CASTQGLAVTDTQYF
>TRBJ1-1|TRBV6-1|.|.
TGTGCCAGCAGAGGCCCTACAGCGAACACTGAAGCTTTCTTT
CASRGPTANTEAFF
>TRBJ2-7|TRBV7-2|.|TRBD2
TGTGCCAGCAGCGGAGGACTAGCGGGCGCCTACGAGCAGTACTTC
CASSGGLAGAYEQYF
>TRBJ1-1|TRBV29-1|.|.
TGCAGCGTTGAAGATCGGGGGGGGTGGCAGTCAGGAAACACTGAAGCTTTCTTT
CSVEDRGGWQSGNTEAFF
>TRBJ2-7|TRBV19|.|TRBD2
TGTGCCACCAGCGGGGGGCGAGGCGAGCAGTACTTC
CATSGGRGEQYF
>TRBJ2-1|TRBV7-2|.|TRBD2
TGTGCCAGCAGTTTTAGCGGGAGCTCCTACAATGAGCAGTTCTTC
CASSFSGSSYNEQFF
>TRBJ1-5|TRBV6-5|.|TRBD1
TGTGCCAGCAGTTACTCTGGGACAGGGAATCAGCCCCAGCATTTT
CASSYSGTGNQPQHF
>TRBJ2-7|TRBV10-3|few|TRBD1
TGTGCCATCAGTGGGACAGGGAAATCCTACGAGCAGTACTTC
CAISGTGKSYEQYF
>TRBJ1-2|TRBV4-1|.|.
TGCGCCAGCAGCATACGACAGCTAGCTAACTATGGCTACACCTTC
CASSIRQLANYGYTF